The 27 T cell receptor beta chains presented below share a single source sample, sequenced in a study of OX40 agonist ivuxolimab in advanced cancers. The receptor library was made with the immunoSEQ multiplex PCR assay. The source is immuneACCESS, and TCRdb retained only in-frame sequences with V and J called. Part of the clones is not carried over; for the studies checked, unresolved V genes explain less than half of this, and the remainder is unexplained. The sample has 60,000 to 65,000 clones on record, more than 85% of them singletons. The ten largest clones capture around 0.42% of the sample. The source was CD4+ or CD8+ T cells sorted from blood, collected in a trial of the OX40 agonist ivuxolimab. The receptor set was obtained from an adult with an advanced solid tumor such as melanoma, head and neck, liver or kidney cancer.

Points on this clone: One end of the junction is discordant with germline, which a read error may explain. Additional DNA sequences in this sample encode the identical CDR3. The chain links TRBV4-1 to TRBJ1-2; D remains ambiguous. The germline gives CDR1 MGHRA, CDR2 YSYEKL. The CDR3 consists of 15 residues. The CDR3: CASSQGLYQNYGYTF. The CDR3, as DNA: TGCGCCAGCAGCCAAGGTCTTTATCAGAACTATGGCTACACCTTT.

The rearrangement uses TRBV18 and TRBJ2-1; the D gene is possibly TRBD1 (6 bases). Germline V gene lookup returns CDR1 KGHSH and CDR2 LQKENI. The CDR3 covers 18 residues. V lost 3 bases to trimming and J lost 4 bases, with 22 bases between them. In DNA, the CDR3 is TGTGCCAGCTCACCGTTTATTATAAGAGGACAGACTTACAATGAGCAGTTCTTC. Translation: CASSPFIIRGQTYNEQFF.

The CDR3 DNA sequence: TGTGCCAGCTCAGCGGACAGGGGGAACACTGAAGCTTTCTTT. Its translation: CASSADRGNTEAFF. The chain joins TRBV18 to TRBJ1-1; 9 positions agree with TRBD1. The J segment lost 1 base and the V segment lost 5 bases, leaving 2 bases of the junction unmatched. The length of the CDR3 is 14 residues. The germline V gene encodes CDR1 KGHSH and CDR2 LQKENI.

This sequence joins TRBV19 and TRBJ1-2; no definite D call. Germline CDR1 is LNHDA and CDR2 is SQIVND (reference sequence). With 3 bases removed from V and 4 bases from J, the gap between germline ends came to 6 bases. This CDR3 has 12 residues. The CDR3 coding sequence is TGTGCCAGTAGTATCTACGGCTATGGCTACACCTTC. Encoded protein: CASSIYGYGYTF. Filled out from reference TRBV19 and TRBJ1-2, the complete variable domain reads DGGITQSPKYLFRKEGQNVTLSCEQNLNHDAMYWYRQDPGQGLRLIYYSQIVNDFQKGDIAEGYSVSREKKESFPLTVTSAQKNPTAFYLCASSIYGYGYTFGSGTRLTVV.

The chain has TRBV18 and TRBJ2-7; D possibly corresponds to TRBD1 (6 bases). This CDR3 is 14 amino acids long. V shed 3 bases and J shed 3 bases, with 12 bases lying between them. From germline, CDR1 is KGHSH and CDR2 LQKENI. The CDR3 nucleotides are TGTGCCAGCTCACCGACAGGAACCCACTACGAGCAGTACTTC. Protein product: CASSPTGTHYEQYF.

The chain is built from TRBV7-2 and TRBJ1-1; D ambiguous. CDR3 length: 14 amino acids. Per the germline V gene, CDR1 is SGHTA and CDR2 is FQGNSA. Trimming shortened V by 1 base and J by 6 bases, and 12 bases separated the two germline ends. CDR3 residues: CASSLGSQRAEAFF. CDR3 nucleotide sequence: TGTGCCAGCAGCTTAGGTTCCCAACGGGCTGAAGCTTTCTTT.

This chain links TRBV5-1 with TRBJ2-7, with 10 positions matching TRBD1. Germline-derived CDR1 and CDR2 are SGHRS and YFSETQ. J lost 4 bases, V lost 6 bases, and 7 bases had no gene match. The CDR3 runs 14 residues. The CDR3 spells CASTDRGSGYEQYF. CDR3 in DNA: TGCGCCAGCACGGACAGGGGGAGTGGTTACGAGCAGTACTTC. Based on the CDR3 plus reference TRBV5-1 and TRBJ2-7, the full variable domain is KAGVTQTPRYLIKTRGQQVTLSCSPISGHRSVSWYQQTPGQGLQFLFEYFSETQRNKGNFPGRFSGRQFSNSRSEMNVSTLELGDSALYLCASTDRGSGYEQYFGPGTRLTVT.

This clone showed up just once. The rearrangement links TRBV29-1 to TRBJ1-2, with D perhaps matching TRBD1 (6 bases). V lost 2 bases, J lost 8 bases, and 12 bases lay in between. The CDR3 sequence is 12 residues long. Looked up from germline, CDR1 is SQVTM and CDR2 is ANQGSEA. The CDR3 reads CSVEPQGSGYTF. In DNA form, the CDR3 reads TGCAGCGTTGAACCACAGGGAAGCGGCTACACCTTC.

The rearrangement links TRBV10-1 to TRBJ1-3; weak D call: TRBD1 (5 bases). CDR1 is WNHNN and CDR2 is SYGVQD in the germline V gene (reference sequence). The CDR3 runs to 15 residues. The V end was cut by 0 bases, the J end by 2 bases, with 8 bases between. As DNA, the CDR3 is TGCGCCAGCAGTGAGTCGTTGGGACCTGGAAACACCATATATTTT. It yields the protein CASSESLGPGNTIYF.

This sequence joins TRBV5-6 and TRBJ2-2; D is uncertain. From germline, CDR1 is SGHDT and CDR2 YYEEEE. This CDR3 comprises 14 residues. Trimming cost V 0 bases and J 5 bases, with 8 bases left between them. CDR3: CASSLGSVTGELFF. CDR3 nucleotides: TGTGCCAGCAGCTTGGGGTCTGTTACCGGGGAGCTGTTTTTT.

This chain uses TRBV5-1 with TRBJ2-1; TRBD2 is a possible D gene (6 bases). Germline V CDR1 and CDR2: SGHRS, YFSETQ. The CDR3 length is 15 residues. V lost 0 bases and J 7 bases, leaving 14 bases between the germline ends. The CDR3 loop reads CASSLEAGTGNEQFF. CDR3 nucleotides: TGCGCCAGCAGCTTGGAGGCGGGGACGGGGAATGAGCAGTTCTTC.

V and J are TRBV5-6 and TRBJ2-7; either TRBD1 or TRBD2 may fit D (5 bases each). The length of the CDR3 is 14 residues. Trimming removed 2 bases from V and 1 base from J, with 10 bases in between. Germline-derived CDR1 and CDR2 are SGHDT and YYEEEE. CDR3 protein: CASSFPGGSYEQYF. Here the CDR3 DNA reads TGTGCCAGCAGCTTTCCTGGGGGTTCCTACGAGCAGTACTTC.

The chain carries TRBV6-5 and TRBJ2-1, with D hard to call. The CDR3 is made up of 15 amino acids. Trimming removed 7 bases from V and 9 bases from J, with 22 bases in between. Germline V gene sequence: CDR1 MNHEY, CDR2 SVGAGI. CDR3 sequence: CASTPKFLAGGEQFF. CDR3 DNA: TGTGCCAGCACCCCAAAGTTCCTCGCTGGTGGTGAGCAGTTCTTC.

The V call is TRBV19, the J call TRBJ2-6; 7 nucleotides line up with TRBD1. Trimming took 5 bases from V and 2 from J; bases not matched to a gene: 3. This CDR3 is 15 amino acids long. Germline V gives CDR1 LNHDA, CDR2 SQIVND (reference sequence). CDR3 DNA sequence: TGTGCCAGTAGTCTCCAGGGGGCTGGGGCCAACGTCCTGACTTTC. Its translation is CASSLQGAGANVLTF.

A single count supports this clone. The rearrangement joins TRBV5-4 to TRBJ2-1, with D hard to call. CDR3 length equals 13 residues. Trimming took off 7 bases at V and 4 bases at J, with 12 bases between the two ends. The germline CDR1 and CDR2 sequences are SGHNT and YYREEE (reference sequence). CDR3 region: CASRPLEYNEQFF. In nucleotides, the CDR3 is TGTGCCAGCCGCCCCCTGGAGTACAATGAGCAGTTCTTC.

The chain combines TRBV5-1 with TRBJ2-3, with 14 bases matching TRBD2. This CDR3 contains 16 residues. Germline CDR1 SGHRS, CDR2 YFSETQ. The V and J ends lost 4 bases and 3 bases, in that order; junction bases with no gene match: 4. The CDR3 DNA reads as TGCGCCAGCAGCCCCGGGACTAGCGGGAGTACAGATACGCAGTATTTT. This gives the protein CASSPGTSGSTDTQYF.

The chain recombines TRBV6-1 with TRBJ2-5; D call uncertain. CDR3 length: 14 amino acids. V was pared by 2 bases and J by 2 bases, with 9 bases between. Germline loops: CDR1 MNHNS, CDR2 SASEGT. The CDR3 nucleotides are TGTGCCAGCAGTGAACTGTACAGTCAAGAGACCCAGTACTTC. This encodes CASSELYSQETQYF.

The J gene is TRBJ2-2, the V gene TRBV11-2; 8 nucleotides line up with TRBD1. The ends lost 5 bases at V and 7 bases at J; junction bases unmatched: 3. Germline V CDR1 and CDR2: SGHAT, FQNNGV. The CDR3 contains 13 residues. The CDR3 DNA reads TGTGCCAGCAGCCACAGGGGGGTCGGGGAGCTGTTTTTT. This translates into CASSHRGVGELFF.

V gene TRBV29-1 combines with J gene TRBJ1-2; 9 positions match TRBD1. The CDR3 runs 13 residues. Germline V gene sequence: CDR1 SQVTM, CDR2 ANQGSEA. The J segment lost 4 bases and the V segment lost 3 bases, leaving 3 bases of the junction unmatched. The CDR3 region is CSVEGQGRYGYTF. The CDR3 region has the DNA TGCAGCGTTGAGGGACAGGGTCGCTATGGCTACACCTTC. The whole variable domain, filled in from reference TRBV29-1 and TRBJ1-2, reads SAVISQKPSRDICQRGTSLTIQCQVDSQVTMMFWYRQQPGQSLTLIATANQGSEATYESGFVIDKFPISRPNLTFSTLTVSNMSPEDSSIYLCSVEGQGRYGYTFGSGTRLTVV.

This chain connects TRBV7-6 to TRBJ1-4; weak D call: TRBD1 (5 bases). The CDR3 has 13 amino acids. Germline CDR1 SGHVS, CDR2 FNYEAQ. V shed 0 bases and J shed 11 bases, with 10 bases lying between them. Written as DNA, the CDR3 is TGTGCCAGCAGCTTAGCGCTCGGGGGTAAACTGTTTTTT. Protein product: CASSLALGGKLFF. Based on the CDR3 plus reference TRBV7-6 and TRBJ1-4, the full variable domain is GAGVSQSPRYKVTKRGQDVALRCDPISGHVSLYWYRQALGQGPEFLTYFNYEAQQDKSGLPNDRFSAERPEGSISTLTIQRTEQRDSAMYRCASSLALGGKLFFGSGTQLSVL.

CDR3 residues: CASNQWGRGSYNEQFF. The CDR3 nucleotides are TGCGCCAGCAACCAATGGGGGAGAGGGTCCTACAATGAGCAGTTCTTC. The chain carries TRBV10-1 and TRBJ2-1, with D perhaps being TRBD1 or TRBD2 (5 bases each). The CDR3 is 16 residues long. Germline values: CDR1 WNHNN, CDR2 SYGVQD (reference sequence). Trimming cost V 7 bases and J 1 base, with 17 bases left between them.

V is TRBV18 and J is TRBJ2-7; 7 bases are a match to TRBD1. CDR1 KGHSH and CDR2 LQKENI come from the germline V gene. The CDR3 sequence is 15 residues long. V lost 3 bases and J lost 0; bases outside the gene matches: 5. The chain's CDR3 is CASSPRGQDSYEQYF. In DNA form, the CDR3 reads TGTGCCAGCTCACCCCGAGGACAGGACTCCTACGAGCAGTACTTC.

The chain combines TRBV6-5 with TRBJ2-7, with 7 bases that match TRBD2. CDR1 and CDR2 from the germline V gene are MNHEY and SVGAGI. This CDR3 has 14 residues. The J segment lost 0 bases and the V segment lost 3 bases, leaving 2 bases of the junction unmatched. CDR3 loop: CASSYAGASYEQYF. Here the CDR3 DNA reads TGTGCCAGCAGTTATGCGGGAGCCTCCTACGAGCAGTACTTC.

This clone was counted between two and nine times. The chain is built from TRBV19 and TRBJ1-5; tentatively, D is TRBD1 (5 bases). This CDR3 is 12 amino acids long. The germline V gene encodes CDR1 LNHDA and CDR2 SQIVND (reference sequence). V was trimmed by 6 bases and J by 2 bases, leaving 5 bases between them. CDR3 nucleotides: TGTGCCAGTAGGGGGGGCAATCAGCCCCAGCATTTT. Its translation: CASRGGNQPQHF.

A remark on this clone: Other nucleotide sequences in the sample specify the same CDR3. V usage is TRBV25-1 and J usage is TRBJ2-5; 9 bases match TRBD2. The CDR3 has 14 residues. V shed 3 bases, J shed 5 bases, and the junction held 4 bases outside the gene matches. Looked up from germline, CDR1 is MGHDK and CDR2 is SYGVNS. CDR3 DNA: TGTGCCAGCAGTGATGGGCTAGCGGGGGAGACCCAGTACTTC. It translates to CASSDGLAGETQYF. Supplemented by reference TRBV25-1 and TRBJ2-5, the full variable domain reads EADIYQTPRYLVIGTGKKITLECSQTMGHDKMYWYQQDPGMELHLIHYSYGVNSTEKGDLSSESTVSRIRTEHFPLTLESARPSHTSQYLCASSDGLAGETQYFGPGTRLLVL.

This chain uses TRBV14 with TRBJ2-5; a weak D match, TRBD2 (6 bases). CDR3 length: 17 residues. Trimming removed 0 bases at V and 5 bases at J, with 19 bases between. Germline V gene sequence: CDR1 SGHDN, CDR2 FVKESK. The CDR3 bases are TGTGCCAGCAGCCAAGATCTCGGGCGGGACGGGTCGGAGACCCAGTACTTC. Its protein product is CASSQDLGRDGSETQYF.

CDR3 in amino acids: CASSLDLGGTGELFF. The CDR3 nucleotides read TGTGCCAGCAGCTTAGATCTCGGCGGCACCGGGGAGCTGTTTTTT. V usage is TRBV11-2 and J usage is TRBJ2-2; D is uncertain. This CDR3 contains 15 residues. CDR1 is SGHAT and CDR2 is FQNNGV in the germline V gene. With 0 bases removed from V and 4 bases from J, the gap between germline ends came to 9 bases.